The 20 T cell receptor beta chains in this list originate from one sample, sequenced in a study of T cell changes during pregnancy in multiple sclerosis. The repertoire was sequenced with immunoSEQ multiplex PCR; TCRdb's copy has only in-frame clones and lacks some. This table has under 65,000 clones, 85% to 95% appearing once. The sequences come from CD8+ T cells from peripheral blood mononuclear cells, collected in the second trimester of pregnancy. All receptors derive from a female donor with multiple sclerosis, enrolled in a pregnancy study.

The V and J genes are TRBV7-9 and TRBJ1-5; D is ambiguous. The CDR3 length is 13 residues. The germline CDR1 and CDR2 sequences are SEHNR and FQNEAQ (reference sequence). The ends were cut back, 1 base at V and 7 bases at J, with 8 bases in the middle. The DNA for the CDR3 is TGTGCCAGCAGCTTAGGAACAGAACAGCCCCAGCATTTT. It yields the protein CASSLGTEQPQHF.

V gene TRBV7-8 combines with J gene TRBJ2-3; a possible D gene is TRBD2 (6 bases). The CDR3 is 15 amino acids. The germline V gene encodes CDR1 SGHVS and CDR2 FQNEAQ. Trimming shortened V by 7 bases and J by 2 bases, and 16 bases separated the two germline ends. The CDR3 sequence is CASKDGGWDTDTQYF. The DNA of the CDR3 is TGTGCCAGCAAGGATGGGGGGTGGGACACAGATACGCAGTATTTT.

This rearrangement joins TRBV11-2 to TRBJ2-7; 10 nucleotides match TRBD1. There are 14 residues in the CDR3. V trimming: 8 bases; J trimming: 3 bases; junction bases outside the gene matches: 7. CDR1 is SGHAT, CDR2 FQNNGV, per germline. The CDR3 loop reads CASAAGTGVYEQYF. As DNA, the CDR3 is TGTGCCAGCGCTGCAGGGACAGGGGTCTACGAGCAGTACTTC.

The rearrangement joins TRBV9 to TRBJ2-1; 11 bases agree with TRBD1. Germline V gene sequence: CDR1 SGDLS, CDR2 YYNGEE. J lost 4 bases, V lost 0 bases, and 9 bases had no gene match. The CDR3 has 18 amino acids. In DNA form, the CDR3 reads TGTGCCAGCAGCGTAGAGCCCCACGGGACAGGGGGATACAATGAGCAGTTCTTC. Translation: CASSVEPHGTGGYNEQFF. The variable domain in full, completed from reference TRBV9 and TRBJ2-1, reads DSGVTQTPKHLITATGQRVTLRCSPRSGDLSVYWYQQSLDQGLQFLIQYYNGEERAKGNILERFSAQQFPDLHSELNLSSLELGDSALYFCASSVEPHGTGGYNEQFFGPGTRLTVL.

The chain links TRBV6-5 to TRBJ2-7, with a possible D match to TRBD2 (6 bases). From germline, CDR1 is MNHEY and CDR2 SVGAGI. The V end lost 4 bases, the J end lost 0 bases, and 13 bases lay between the germline ends. The CDR3 extends over 15 amino acids. CDR3 nucleotides: TGTGCCAGCAGTTGGGGGACTGACAGCTCCTACGAGCAGTACTTC. It yields the protein CASSWGTDSSYEQYF.

In its sample, this clone was seen a few times. The junction does not match germline at one end; this may be a read error. V and J are TRBV27 and TRBJ1-2, with 8 bases lining up with TRBD1. The CDR3 spans 12 residues. Germline V CDR1 and CDR2: MNHEY, SMNVEV (reference sequence). The DNA of the CDR3 is TGTGCCAGCAGTTTATCTGGGGGACAGGCCATCTTC. It encodes CASSLSGGQAIF.

The J gene is TRBJ2-7, the V gene TRBV6-1; TRBD2 might be the D (5 bases). The CDR3 runs to 13 residues. Between the trimmed V and J ends, which lost 3 bases and 3 bases, there was a span of 9 bases. Germline CDR1 is MNHNS and CDR2 is SASEGT. The CDR3 reads CASSERAYYEQYF. The CDR3 DNA reads TGTGCCAGCAGTGAGAGGGCATACTACGAGCAGTACTTC.

This clone was counted a single time. This chain uses TRBV27 with TRBJ2-1, with 7 positions matching TRBD1. The trim removed 4 bases at V and 10 bases at J, leaving 10 bases unmatched. The CDR3 spans 14 residues. CDR1 and CDR2 from the germline V gene are MNHEY and SMNVEV (reference sequence). DNA for the CDR3: TGTGCCAGCAGTTCCATTACAGGGGTGGGGGAGCAGTTCTTC. Encoded protein: CASSSITGVGEQFF.

This clone was seen a single time. This chain joins TRBV4-1 and TRBJ1-2, with 7 bases fitting TRBD1. CDR1 MGHRA and CDR2 YSYEKL come from the germline V gene. The J segment lost 4 bases and the V segment lost 2 bases, leaving 7 bases of the junction unmatched. CDR3 length: 15 residues. The CDR3 DNA sequence: TGCGCCAGCAGCCAATTGGAGAACAGGGGCTATGGCTACACCTTC. Encoded protein: CASSQLENRGYGYTF.

The rearrangement joins TRBV28 to TRBJ2-1; TRBD2 is a possible D gene (6 bases). Trimming removed 6 bases at V and 1 base at J, with 13 bases between. Germline CDR1 and CDR2: MDHEN and SYDVKM. The CDR3 consists of 15 residues. The CDR3 is CASSFGGISYNEQFF. DNA for the CDR3: TGTGCCAGCAGCTTTGGGGGGATATCCTACAATGAGCAGTTCTTC.

This clone was detected once. This rearrangement joins TRBV7-7 to TRBJ2-1; D is unclear. The CDR3 covers 13 residues. V was shortened by 3 bases and J by 4 bases, with 7 bases between the two germline ends. Germline V CDR1 and CDR2: SSHAT, FNYEAQ (reference sequence). The CDR3 bases are TGTGCCAGCAGCTTTAACTCGTACAATGAGCAGTTCTTC. Translating gives CASSFNSYNEQFF.

This clone showed up just once. This sequence joins TRBV4-3 and TRBJ2-6, with a tentative D call TRBD1 (6 bases). With 0 bases removed from V and 2 bases from J, the gap between germline ends came to 14 bases. CDR1 is LGHNA, CDR2 YSLEER, per germline. This CDR3 is 18 amino acids long. The CDR3 protein is CASSQETGLSAGANVLTF. The CDR3 DNA sequence: TGCGCCAGCAGCCAAGAGACAGGACTTTCGGCTGGGGCCAACGTCCTGACTTTC.

J is TRBJ2-4 and V is TRBV7-2; D might be TRBD2 (6 bases). V was shortened by 5 bases and J by 0 bases, with 20 bases between the two germline ends. The CDR3 contains 18 residues. CDR1 is SGHTA, CDR2 FQGNSA, per germline. The CDR3 loop is CASSLGIWRAQAKNIQYF. Written as DNA, the CDR3 is TGTGCCAGCAGCCTAGGGATTTGGAGGGCTCAAGCCAAAAACATTCAGTACTTC.

This clone has just one count. J is TRBJ2-2 and V is TRBV11-2, with D perhaps matching TRBD2 (7 bases). The CDR3 covers 16 residues. CDR1 and CDR2 (germline): SGHAT, FQNNGV. Trimming removed 5 bases from V and 6 bases from J, with 19 bases in between. The CDR3 bases are TGTGCCAGCAGCCCCCGGGGGGCCAAACCACCCGGGGAGCTGTTTTTT. Its protein is CASSPRGAKPPGELFF.

This clone appeared a single time. The chain is built from TRBV7-9 and TRBJ1-2; unclear D gene. The CDR3 has 11 residues. Germline CDR1 is SEHNR and CDR2 is FQNEAQ (reference sequence). Trimming took off 3 bases at V and 10 bases at J, with 9 bases between the two ends. DNA for the CDR3: TGTGCCAGCAGCTTGACACCATCCTACACCTTC. Its translation is CASSLTPSYTF.

The chain links TRBV7-9 to TRBJ2-7; D perhaps matches TRBD1 (6 bases). Trimming took 1 base from V and 5 from J, leaving 6 bases between them. Germline CDR1 SEHNR, CDR2 FQNEAQ (reference sequence). The CDR3 has 12 residues. The CDR3 spells CASSLDRDEQYF. The CDR3 region has the DNA TGTGCCAGCAGCTTAGACAGGGACGAGCAGTACTTC.

V gene TRBV7-8 combines with J gene TRBJ2-7; D unresolved. From germline, CDR1 is SGHVS and CDR2 FQNEAQ. Trimming pared 1 base from V and 5 bases from J, leaving 3 bases between. The CDR3 contains 11 residues. This CDR3 is CASSLGNEQYF. CDR3 DNA: TGTGCCAGCAGCTTAGGTAACGAGCAGTACTTC.

The chain joins TRBV4-2 to TRBJ2-7, with 7 nucleotides matching TRBD2. CDR1 and CDR2 from the germline V gene are LGHNA and YNFKEQ. The CDR3 runs to 17 residues. Germline trimming cut 0 bases from V and 6 bases from J; bases unmatched to any gene: 14. CDR3 residues: CASSQDVRDYEALEQYF. The CDR3 coding sequence is TGTGCCAGCAGCCAAGACGTACGGGACTACGAGGCTCTCGAGCAGTACTTC.

The gene calls are TRBV5-4 and TRBJ2-7, with D uncertain. The length of the CDR3 is 13 residues. V shed 2 bases and J shed 4 bases, with 10 bases lying between them. CDR1 and CDR2 from the germline V gene are SGHNT and YYREEE (reference sequence). This CDR3 is CASSFHSAYEQYF. DNA for the CDR3: TGTGCCAGCAGCTTCCATTCTGCGTACGAGCAGTACTTC.

This chain joins TRBV5-8 and TRBJ2-7; weak D call: TRBD1 (6 bases). V was cut by 4 bases and J by 2 bases, with 16 bases left in between. Per the germline V gene, CDR1 is SGHTS and CDR2 is YDEGEE. The CDR3 totals 15 residues. The CDR3 protein is CASSPETGRTYEQYF. The DNA of the CDR3 is TGTGCCAGCAGCCCTGAGACAGGTCGAACCTACGAGCAGTACTTC.